This TCR beta chain was sequenced during a study of T-cell memory formation after mild COVID-19. Trimming at V came to 0 bases and at J to 1 base, leaving 6 bases not matched to a gene. This CDR3 contains 18 residues. Germline-derived CDR1 and CDR2 are SGHRS and YFSETQ. TCRdb processed the 5' RACE reads anew with MiXCR; each CDR3 protein has one entry. Of tens of thousands of distinct CDR3 sequences in the sample, 12% are singletons; the top ten hold about 24%. What was sequenced was PBMCs or a T cell subset sorted from them (not recorded which). The chain links TRBV5-1 to TRBJ2-1, with TRBD2 matching over 11 bases. The sequence derives from a young man who had mild COVID-19 (a few samples of this study predate the infection). Cell type and time point are not known. The CDR3 here is CASSLDPPSGGSYNEQFF. The CDR3 DNA is TGCGCCAGCAGCTTGGACCCGCCTAGCGGGGGGTCCTACAATGAGCAGTTCTTC. Full variable domain (missing parts from reference TRBV5-1 and TRBJ2-1): KAGVTQTPRYLIKTRGQQVTLSCSPISGHRSVSWYQQTPGQGLQFLFEYFSETQRNKGNFPGRFSGRQFSNSRSEMNVSTLELGDSALYLCASSLDPPSGGSYNEQFFGPGTRLTVL.